This entry concerns a single TCR beta chain. The antigen remains unidentified. The method was immunoSEQ multiplex PCR; TCRdb's version includes in-frame clones alone and lacks a portion of them. Of around 120,000 clones detected, approximately 89% appear once; the ten largest clones hold about 1.8%. The V end lost 0 bases, the J end lost 6 bases, and 5 bases lay between the germline ends. The length of the CDR3 is 12 residues. In germline, CDR1 is ENHRY, CDR2 SYGVKD. These data are taken from a study of cytomegalovirus exposure and HLA in healthy donors. Points from the study as a whole: Later, an analysis found that TCR clusters from the first cohort tended to co-occur in the 110 or so validation repertoires. Cytomegalovirus status was reportedly diagnosed by the classifier with high specificity and sensitivity.

Sequencing was done on a sample of PBMCs. This receptor was taken from a man between 18 and 35 years old in good health and CMV-seronegative. The chain recombines TRBV10-3 with TRBJ1-2; no reliable D call. CDR3 nucleotides: TGTGCCATCAGTGAGTCGCGGGATGGCTACACCTTC. This codes for CAISESRDGYTF.